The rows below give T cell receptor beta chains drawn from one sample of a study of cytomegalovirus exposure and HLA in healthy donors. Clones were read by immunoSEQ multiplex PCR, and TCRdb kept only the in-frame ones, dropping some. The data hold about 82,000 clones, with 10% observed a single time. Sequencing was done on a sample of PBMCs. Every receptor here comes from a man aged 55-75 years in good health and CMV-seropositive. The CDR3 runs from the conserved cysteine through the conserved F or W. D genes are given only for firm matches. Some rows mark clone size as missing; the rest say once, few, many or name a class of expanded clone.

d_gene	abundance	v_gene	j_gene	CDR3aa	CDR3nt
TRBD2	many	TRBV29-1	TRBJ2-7	CSVSGRTYEQYF	TGCAGCGTATCCGGGAGGACATACGAGCAGTACTTC
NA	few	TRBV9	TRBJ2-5	CASSPYQGLQETQYF	TGTGCCAGCAGCCCATACCAGGGGCTACAAGAGACCCAGTACTTC
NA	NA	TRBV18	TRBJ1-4	CASSPRSNGRLGTNEKLFF	TGTGCCAGCTCACCGAGGTCGAACGGAAGGTTAGGAACTAATGAAAAACTGTTTTTT
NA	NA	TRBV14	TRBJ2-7	CASSPPGSTYEQYF	TGTGCCAGCAGTCCACCGGGATCCACCTACGAGCAGTACTTC
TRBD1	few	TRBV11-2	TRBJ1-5	CASSSKTGVHQPQHF	TGTGCCAGCAGCTCAAAGACAGGGGTACATCAGCCCCAGCATTTT
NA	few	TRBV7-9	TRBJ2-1	CASSLGRKEIDEQFF	TGTGCCAGCAGCTTAGGACGGAAGGAGATCGATGAGCAGTTCTTC
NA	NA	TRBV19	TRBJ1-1	CASSAGGGTEAFF	TGTGCCAGTAGCGCTGGTGGCGGCACTGAAGCTTTCTTT
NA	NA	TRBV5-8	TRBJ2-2	CASNGGPTGELFF	TGTGCCAGCAACGGGGGGCCCACCGGGGAGCTGTTTTTT
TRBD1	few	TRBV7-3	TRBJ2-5	CASSRTGGTFQETQYF	TGTGCCAGCAGCAGGACAGGGGGAACGTTCCAGGAGACCCAGTACTTC
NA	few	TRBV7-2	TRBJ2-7	CASSLEQGYEQYF	TGTGCCAGCAGCTTAGAGCAGGGTTACGAGCAGTACTTC
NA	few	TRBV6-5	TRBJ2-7	CASSSGNEQYF	TGTGCCAGCAGTTCGGGGAACGAGCAGTACTTC
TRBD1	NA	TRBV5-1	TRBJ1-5	CASSAAGGGQPQHF	TGCGCCAGCAGCGCCGCAGGGGGTGGTCAGCCCCAGCATTTT
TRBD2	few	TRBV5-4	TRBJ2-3	CASSPGGGSGGSDTQYF	TGTGCCAGCAGTCCCGGAGGAGGTAGCGGGGGTTCAGATACGCAGTATTTT
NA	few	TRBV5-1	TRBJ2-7	CASSLGQVPLYEQYF	TGCGCCAGCAGCTTGGGACAGGTTCCATTATACGAGCAGTACTTC
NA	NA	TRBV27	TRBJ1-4	CASSQNTGSTNEKLFF	TGTGCCAGCAGTCAGAACACAGGGTCCACTAATGAAAAACTGTTTTTT
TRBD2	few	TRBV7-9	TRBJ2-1	CASRSGTNNYEQFF	TGTGCCAGCAGGTCCGGGACTAACAACTATGAGCAGTTCTTC
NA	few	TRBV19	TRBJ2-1	CASSPPRQTNEQFF	TGTGCCAGTAGCCCGCCCAGACAGACCAATGAGCAGTTCTTC
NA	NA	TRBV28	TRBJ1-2	CASSLSTGPNYGYTF	TGTGCCAGCAGTTTATCCACAGGTCCAAACTATGGCTACACCTTC
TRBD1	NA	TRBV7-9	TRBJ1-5	CASSRGQGGVSSQHF	TGTGCCAGCAGCCGGGGACAGGGAGGGGTTTCGTCCCAGCATTTT
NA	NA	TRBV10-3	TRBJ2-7	CAINNGGALPQQYF	TGTGCCATCAACAACGGAGGGGCCCTACCACAGCAGTACTTC
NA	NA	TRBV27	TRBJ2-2	CASSLSLDGELFF	TGTGCCAGCAGTTTATCGTTAGACGGGGAGCTGTTTTTT
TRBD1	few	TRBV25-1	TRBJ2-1	CASSERGQGSYNEQFF	TGTGCCAGCAGTGAACGCGGACAGGGGTCCTACAATGAGCAGTTCTTC
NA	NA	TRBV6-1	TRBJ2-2	CASPRFTGELFF	TGTGCAAGCCCGAGGTTCACCGGGGAGCTGTTTTTT
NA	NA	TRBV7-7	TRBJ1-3	CASTTGHGNGDTIYF	TGTGCTAGCACGACAGGCCATGGGAATGGGGACACCATATATTTT
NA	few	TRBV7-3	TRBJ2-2	CASSLIPRGSGTGELFF	TGTGCCAGCAGCTTAATCCCCAGAGGGAGTGGCACCGGGGAGCTGTTTTTT
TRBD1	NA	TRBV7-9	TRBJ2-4	CASSFETGAIENIQYF	TGTGCCAGCAGCTTCGAGACAGGGGCCATTGAAAACATTCAGTACTTC
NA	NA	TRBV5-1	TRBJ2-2	CASSGGTANTGELFF	TGCGCCAGCAGCGGGGGGACCGCGAACACCGGGGAGCTGTTTTTT
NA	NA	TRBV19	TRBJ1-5	CASSWTASNQPQHF	TGTGCCAGTAGTTGGACAGCTAGCAATCAGCCCCAGCATTTT
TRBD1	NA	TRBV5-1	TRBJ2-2	CASSSGQGAWGTGELFF	TGCGCCAGCAGCTCGGGACAGGGGGCTTGGGGCACCGGGGAGCTGTTTTTT
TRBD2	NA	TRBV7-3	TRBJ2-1	CASSQRGGVNNEQFF	TGTGCCAGCAGCCAGCGGGGCGGTGTAAACAATGAGCAGTTCTTC
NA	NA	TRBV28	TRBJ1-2	CASRTTGFHGYTF	TGTGCCAGCAGAACCACAGGGTTTCATGGCTACACCTTC
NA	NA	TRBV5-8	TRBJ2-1	CASTWRANEQFF	TGTGCCAGCACGTGGAGGGCCAATGAGCAGTTCTTC
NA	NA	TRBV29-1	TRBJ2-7	CSVEDTGGVGEQYF	TGCAGCGTTGAAGATACAGGGGGGGTTGGTGAGCAGTACTTC
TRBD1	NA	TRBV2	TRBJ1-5	CASTTGQGDWQPQHF	TGTGCCAGCACTACAGGACAGGGGGATTGGCAGCCCCAGCATTTT
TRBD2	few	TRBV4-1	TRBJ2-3	CASSQGLLAVSTDTQYF	TGCGCCAGCAGCCAAGGTCTCCTAGCGGTTAGCACAGATACGCAGTATTTT
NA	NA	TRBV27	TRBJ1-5	CASSLSLGTQPQHF	TGTGCCAGCAGTTTATCTCTAGGAACACAGCCCCAGCATTTT
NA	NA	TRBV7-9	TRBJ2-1	CASSFGVSAVREQFF	TGTGCCAGCAGCTTCGGGGTCAGCGCGGTGCGTGAGCAGTTCTTC
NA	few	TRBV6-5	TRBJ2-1	CASRDFNEQFF	TGTGCCAGCCGAGACTTCAATGAGCAGTTCTTC
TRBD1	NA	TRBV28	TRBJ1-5	CASKSEGAPRESQPQHF	TGTGCCAGCAAATCTGAGGGGGCGCCTCGGGAAAGTCAGCCCCAGCATTTT
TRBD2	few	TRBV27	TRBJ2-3	CASSLGGGSDTQYF	TGTGCCAGCAGTTTGGGGGGGGGTTCAGATACGCAGTATTTT
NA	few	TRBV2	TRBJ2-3	CASSDYPTDTQYF	TGTGCCAGCAGTGATTATCCCACAGATACGCAGTATTTT
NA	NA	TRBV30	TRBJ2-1	CAWKGKGGNEQFF	TGTGCCTGGAAAGGGAAAGGGGGTAATGAGCAGTTCTTC
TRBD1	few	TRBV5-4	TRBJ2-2	CASVYRGTGELFF	TGTGCCAGCGTCTACAGGGGCACCGGGGAGCTGTTTTTT
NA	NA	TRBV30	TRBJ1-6	CAWSGGQDNSPLHF	TGTGCCTGGAGTGGGGGACAAGATAATTCACCCCTCCACTTT
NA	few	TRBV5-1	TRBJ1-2	CASSLDRALANYGYTF	TGCGCCAGCAGCCTGGACCGGGCACTAGCTAACTATGGCTACACCTTC
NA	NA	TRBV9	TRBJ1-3	CASSVGWSSSGNTIYF	TGTGCCAGCAGCGTAGGATGGAGTAGCTCTGGAAACACCATATATTTT
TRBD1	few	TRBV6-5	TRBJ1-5	CASRATGAQPQHF	TGTGCCAGCAGGGCAACAGGGGCTCAGCCCCAGCATTTT
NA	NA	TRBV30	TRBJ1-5	CAWSAGNQPQHF	TGTGCCTGGAGTGCAGGGAATCAGCCCCAGCATTTT
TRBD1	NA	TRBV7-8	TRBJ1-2	CASSGTGVNYGYTF	TGTGCCAGCAGCGGGACAGGGGTGAACTATGGCTACACCTTC
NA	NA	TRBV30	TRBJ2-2	CAWRRTINTGELFF	TGTGCCTGGAGAAGGACAATTAACACCGGGGAGCTGTTTTTT
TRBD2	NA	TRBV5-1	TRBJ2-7	CASSLDTSGSLYEQYF	TGCGCCAGCAGCTTGGATACTAGCGGGAGTCTCTACGAGCAGTACTTC
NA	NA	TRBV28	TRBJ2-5	CASEKSQETQYF	TGTGCCTCCGAGAAGAGCCAAGAGACCCAGTACTTC
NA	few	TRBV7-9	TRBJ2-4	CASSPYLGVAKNIQYF	TGTGCCAGCAGCCCTTATTTGGGAGTCGCCAAAAACATTCAGTACTTC
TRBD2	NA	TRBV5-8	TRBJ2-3	CASSYGRRALTDTQYF	TGTGCCAGCAGCTACGGGAGGCGGGCGCTAACAGATACGCAGTATTTT
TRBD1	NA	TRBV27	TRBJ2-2	CASSLADRGSFGVTGELFF	TGTGCCAGCTCTCTCGCAGACAGGGGTAGCTTTGGGGTAACCGGGGAGCTGTTTTTT
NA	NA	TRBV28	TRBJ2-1	CASSPSVNEQFF	TGTGCCAGCAGTCCCTCGGTCAATGAGCAGTTCTTC
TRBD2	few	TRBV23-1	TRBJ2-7	CASTPPRASGSYEQYF	TGCGCCAGCACCCCCCCGAGGGCTAGCGGATCCTACGAGCAGTACTTC
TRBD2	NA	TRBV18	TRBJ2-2	CASSPRTSGNTGELFF	TGTGCCAGCTCACCGAGGACTAGCGGGAACACCGGGGAGCTGTTTTTT
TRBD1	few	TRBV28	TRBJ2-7	CASSTSGQGDYEQYF	TGTGCCAGCAGTACCTCTGGACAGGGGGACTACGAGCAGTACTTC